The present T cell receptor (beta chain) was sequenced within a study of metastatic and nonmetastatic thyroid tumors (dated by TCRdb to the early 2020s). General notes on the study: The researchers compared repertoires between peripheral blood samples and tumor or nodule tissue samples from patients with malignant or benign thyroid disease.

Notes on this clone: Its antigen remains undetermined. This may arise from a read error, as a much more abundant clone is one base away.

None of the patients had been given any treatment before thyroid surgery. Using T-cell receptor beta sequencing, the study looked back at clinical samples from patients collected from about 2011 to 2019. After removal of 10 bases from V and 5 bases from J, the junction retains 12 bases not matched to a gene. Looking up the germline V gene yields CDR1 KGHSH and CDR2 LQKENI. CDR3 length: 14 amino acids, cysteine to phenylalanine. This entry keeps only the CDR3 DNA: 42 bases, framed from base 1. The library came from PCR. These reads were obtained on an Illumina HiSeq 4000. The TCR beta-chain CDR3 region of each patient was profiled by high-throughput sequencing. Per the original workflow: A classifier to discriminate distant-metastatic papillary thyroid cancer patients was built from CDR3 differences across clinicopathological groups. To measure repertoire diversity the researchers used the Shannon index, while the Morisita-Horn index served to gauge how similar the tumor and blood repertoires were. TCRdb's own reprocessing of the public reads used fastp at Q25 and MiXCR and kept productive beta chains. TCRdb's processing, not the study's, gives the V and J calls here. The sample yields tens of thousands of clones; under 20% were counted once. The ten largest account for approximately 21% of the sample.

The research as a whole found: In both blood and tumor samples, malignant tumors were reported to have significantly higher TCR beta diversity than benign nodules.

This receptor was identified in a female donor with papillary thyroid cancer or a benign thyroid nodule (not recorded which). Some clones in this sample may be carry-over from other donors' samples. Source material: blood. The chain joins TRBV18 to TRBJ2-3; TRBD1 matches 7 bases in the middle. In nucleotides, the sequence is TGTGCCAACTCCCGACAGGGAAAAGAAGATACGCAGTATTTT. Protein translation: CANSRQGKEDTQYF.